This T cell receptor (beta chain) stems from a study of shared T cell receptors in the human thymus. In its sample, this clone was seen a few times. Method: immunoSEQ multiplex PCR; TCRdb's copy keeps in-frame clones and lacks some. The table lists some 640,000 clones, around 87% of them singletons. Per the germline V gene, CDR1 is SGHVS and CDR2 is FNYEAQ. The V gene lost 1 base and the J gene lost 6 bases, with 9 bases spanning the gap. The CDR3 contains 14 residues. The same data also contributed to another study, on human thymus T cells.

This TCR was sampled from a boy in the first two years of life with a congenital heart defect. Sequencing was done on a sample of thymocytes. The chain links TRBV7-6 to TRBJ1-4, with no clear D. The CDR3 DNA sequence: TGTGCCAGCAGCTTAGGCAGTGTTGATGAAAAACTGTTTTTT. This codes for CASSLGSVDEKLFF.